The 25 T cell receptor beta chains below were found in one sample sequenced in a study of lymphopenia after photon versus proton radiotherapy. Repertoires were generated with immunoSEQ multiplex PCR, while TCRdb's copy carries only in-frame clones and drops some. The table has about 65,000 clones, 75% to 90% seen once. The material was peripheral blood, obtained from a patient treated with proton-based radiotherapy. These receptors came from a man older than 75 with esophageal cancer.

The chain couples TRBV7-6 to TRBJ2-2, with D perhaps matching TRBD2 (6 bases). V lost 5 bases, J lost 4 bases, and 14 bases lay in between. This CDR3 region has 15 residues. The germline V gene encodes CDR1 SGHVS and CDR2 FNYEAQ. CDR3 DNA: TGTGCCAGCAGCCCCACGGTGGGGGGCACCGGGGAGCTGTTTTTT. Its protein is CASSPTVGGTGELFF. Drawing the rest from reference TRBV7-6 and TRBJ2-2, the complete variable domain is GAGVSQSPRYKVTKRGQDVALRCDPISGHVSLYWYRQALGQGPEFLTYFNYEAQQDKSGLPNDRFSAERPEGSISTLTIQRTEQRDSAMYRCASSPTVGGTGELFFGEGSRLTVL.

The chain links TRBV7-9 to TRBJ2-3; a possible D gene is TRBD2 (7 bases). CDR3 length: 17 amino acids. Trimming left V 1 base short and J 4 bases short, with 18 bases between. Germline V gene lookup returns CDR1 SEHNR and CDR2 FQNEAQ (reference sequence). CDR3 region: CASSLGVTGGLADTQYF. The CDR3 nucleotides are TGTGCCAGCAGCTTAGGAGTTACGGGGGGCCTCGCAGATACGCAGTATTTT.

As DNA, the CDR3 is TGTGCCATCAGTAAGAACAATGAGCAGTTCTTC. Its protein is CAISKNNEQFF. The chain recombines TRBV10-3 with TRBJ2-1; D gene uncertain. Trimming cost V 5 bases and J 5 bases, with 4 bases left between them. This CDR3 has 11 amino acids. Per germline, CDR1 ENHRY and CDR2 SYGVKD.

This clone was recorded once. The DNA of the CDR3 is TGTGCCAGCAACCTGCTAGCGGGAGTTAGCAATGAGCAGTTCTTC. Residues: CASNLLAGVSNEQFF. The rearrangement joins TRBV6-1 to TRBJ2-1; 10 bases are shared with TRBD2. Germline assignment: CDR1 MNHNS and CDR2 SASEGT. CDR3 length equals 15 residues. The V and J ends lost 7 bases and 6 bases, in that order; junction bases with no gene match: 9.

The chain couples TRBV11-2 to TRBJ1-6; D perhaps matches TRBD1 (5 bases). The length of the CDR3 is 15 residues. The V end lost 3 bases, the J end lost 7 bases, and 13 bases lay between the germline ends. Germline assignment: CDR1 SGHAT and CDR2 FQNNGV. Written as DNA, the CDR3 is TGTGCCAGCAGCTTGGGCAGGGTAGAGAATTCACCCCTCCACTTT. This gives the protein CASSLGRVENSPLHF.

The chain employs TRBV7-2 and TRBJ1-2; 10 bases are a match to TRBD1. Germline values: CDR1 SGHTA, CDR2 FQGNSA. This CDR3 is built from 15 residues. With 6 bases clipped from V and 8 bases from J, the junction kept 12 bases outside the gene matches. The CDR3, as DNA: TGTGCCAGCAGGGAGAGTCGACAGGGGGCTGACGGCTACACCTTC. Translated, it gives CASRESRQGADGYTF.

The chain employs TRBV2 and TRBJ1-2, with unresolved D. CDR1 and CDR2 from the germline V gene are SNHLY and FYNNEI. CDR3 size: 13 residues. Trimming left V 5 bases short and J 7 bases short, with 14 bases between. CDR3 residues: CASSPHTTVGYTF. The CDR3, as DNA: TGTGCCAGCAGTCCCCACACCACAGTTGGCTACACCTTC.

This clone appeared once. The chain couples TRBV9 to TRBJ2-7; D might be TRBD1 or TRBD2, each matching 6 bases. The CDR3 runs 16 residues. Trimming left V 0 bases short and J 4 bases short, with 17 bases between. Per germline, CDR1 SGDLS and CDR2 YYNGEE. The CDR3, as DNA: TGTGCCAGCAGCGTAGATCCCGGGGGCGGTAGGTACGAGCAGTACTTC. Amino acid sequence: CASSVDPGGGRYEQYF.

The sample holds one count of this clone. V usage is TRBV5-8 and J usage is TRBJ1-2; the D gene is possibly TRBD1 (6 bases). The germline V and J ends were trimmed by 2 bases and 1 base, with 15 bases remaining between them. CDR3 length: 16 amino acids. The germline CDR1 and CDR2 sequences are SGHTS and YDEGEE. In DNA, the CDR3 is TGTGCCAGCAGCTTAGCCCCCTGGGACATTAACTATGGCTACACCTTC. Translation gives CASSLAPWDINYGYTF.

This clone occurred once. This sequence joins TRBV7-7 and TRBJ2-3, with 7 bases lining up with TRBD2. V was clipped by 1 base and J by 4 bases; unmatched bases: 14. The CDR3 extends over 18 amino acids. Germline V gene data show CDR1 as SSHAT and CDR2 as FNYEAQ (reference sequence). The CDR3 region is CASSLVPSGGSGPDTQYF. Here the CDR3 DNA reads TGTGCCAGCAGCTTAGTTCCTAGCGGAGGGTCGGGGCCAGATACGCAGTATTTT. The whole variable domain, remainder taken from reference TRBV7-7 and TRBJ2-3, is GAGVSQSPRYKVTKRGQDVTLRCDPISSHATLYWYQQALGQGPEFLTYFNYEAQPDKSGLPSDRFSAERPEGSISTLTIQRTEQRDSAMYRCASSLVPSGGSGPDTQYFGPGTRLTVL.

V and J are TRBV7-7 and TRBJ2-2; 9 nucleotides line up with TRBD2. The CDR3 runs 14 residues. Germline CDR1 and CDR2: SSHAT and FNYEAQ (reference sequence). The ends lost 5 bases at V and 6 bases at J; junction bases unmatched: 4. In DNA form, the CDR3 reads TGTGCCAGCAGCCTAGGCGGGAGGGCCGGGGAGCTGTTTTTT. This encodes CASSLGGRAGELFF.

The chain's CDR3 is CASSPPGWNYGYTF. CDR3 in DNA: TGTGCCAGCAGCCCCCCCGGCTGGAACTATGGCTACACCTTC. The chain uses TRBV7-8 and TRBJ1-2; D remains ambiguous. This CDR3 contains 14 residues. V was cut by 5 bases and J by 2 bases, with 12 bases left in between. CDR1 and CDR2 (germline): SGHVS, FQNEAQ. Full variable domain (outside the CDR3, taken from reference TRBV7-8 and TRBJ1-2): GAGVSQSPRYKVAKRGQDVALRCDPISGHVSLFWYQQALGQGPEFLTYFQNEAQLDKSGLPSDRFFAERPEGSVSTLKIQRTQQEDSAVYLCASSPPGWNYGYTFGSGTRLTVV.

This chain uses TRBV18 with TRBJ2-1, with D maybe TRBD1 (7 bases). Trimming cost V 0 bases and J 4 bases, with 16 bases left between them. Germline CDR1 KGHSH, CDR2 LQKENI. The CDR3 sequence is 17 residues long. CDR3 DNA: TGTGCCAGCTCACCACCGTCGGCAGGGGGGTGGTACAATGAGCAGTTCTTC. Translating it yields CASSPPSAGGWYNEQFF.

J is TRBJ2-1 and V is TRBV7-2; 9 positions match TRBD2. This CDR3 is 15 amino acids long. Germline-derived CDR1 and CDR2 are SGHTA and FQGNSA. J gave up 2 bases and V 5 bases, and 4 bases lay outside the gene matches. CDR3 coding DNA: TGTGCCAGCAGCCCGCGGGGGGGCCCCTACAATGAGCAGTTCTTC. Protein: CASSPRGGPYNEQFF.

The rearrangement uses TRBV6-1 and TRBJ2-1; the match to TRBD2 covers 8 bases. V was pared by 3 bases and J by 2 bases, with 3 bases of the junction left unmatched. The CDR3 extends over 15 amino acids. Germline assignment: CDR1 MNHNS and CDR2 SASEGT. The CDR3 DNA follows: TGTGCCAGCAGTGACGTGGGACTAGCCTACAATGAGCAGTTCTTC. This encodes CASSDVGLAYNEQFF.

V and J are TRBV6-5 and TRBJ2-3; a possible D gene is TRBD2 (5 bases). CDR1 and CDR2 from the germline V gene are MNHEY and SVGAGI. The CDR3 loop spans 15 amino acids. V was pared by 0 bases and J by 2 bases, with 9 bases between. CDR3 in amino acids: CASSYSPGTTDTQYF. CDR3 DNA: TGTGCCAGCAGTTACTCTCCGGGAACCACAGATACGCAGTATTTT.

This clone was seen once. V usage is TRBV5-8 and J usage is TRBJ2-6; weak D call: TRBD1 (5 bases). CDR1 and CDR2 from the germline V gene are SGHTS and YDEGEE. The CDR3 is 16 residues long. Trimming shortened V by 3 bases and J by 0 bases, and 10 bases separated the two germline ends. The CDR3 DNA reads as TGTGCCAGCAGCTCGTACAGGAGCTCTGGGGCCAACGTCCTGACTTTC. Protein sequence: CASSSYRSSGANVLTF. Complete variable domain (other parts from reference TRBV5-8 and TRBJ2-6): EAGVTQSPTHLIKTRGQQATLRCSPISGHTSVYWYQQALGLGLQFLLWYDEGEERNRGNFPPRFSGRQFPNYSSELNVNALELEDSALYLCASSSYRSSGANVLTFGAGSRLTVL.

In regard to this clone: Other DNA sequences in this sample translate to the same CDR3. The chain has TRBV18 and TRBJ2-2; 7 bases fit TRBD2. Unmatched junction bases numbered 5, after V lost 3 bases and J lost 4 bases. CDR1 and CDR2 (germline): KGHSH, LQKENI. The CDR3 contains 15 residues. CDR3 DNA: TGTGCCAGCTCACCCTCGGGAGGAGCCACCGGGGAGCTGTTTTTT. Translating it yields CASSPSGGATGELFF.

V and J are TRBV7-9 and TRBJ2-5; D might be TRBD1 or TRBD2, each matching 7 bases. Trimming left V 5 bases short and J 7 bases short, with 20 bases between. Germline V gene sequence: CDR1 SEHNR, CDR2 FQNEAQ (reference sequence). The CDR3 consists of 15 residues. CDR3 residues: CASSSGTVDTGTQYF. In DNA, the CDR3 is TGTGCCAGCAGCAGCGGGACAGTGGATACAGGGACCCAGTACTTC.

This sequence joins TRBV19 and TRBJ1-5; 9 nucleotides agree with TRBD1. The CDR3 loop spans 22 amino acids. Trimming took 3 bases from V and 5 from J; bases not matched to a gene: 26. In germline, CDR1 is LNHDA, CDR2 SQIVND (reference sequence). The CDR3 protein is CASSMRRGTGSSVSVGYQPQHF. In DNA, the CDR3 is TGTGCCAGTAGTATGCGAAGGGGGACAGGGTCCAGCGTATCTGTGGGGTATCAGCCCCAGCATTTT. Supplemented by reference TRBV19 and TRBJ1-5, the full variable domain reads DGGITQSPKYLFRKEGQNVTLSCEQNLNHDAMYWYRQDPGQGLRLIYYSQIVNDFQKGDIAEGYSVSREKKESFPLTVTSAQKNPTAFYLCASSMRRGTGSSVSVGYQPQHFGDGTRLSIL.

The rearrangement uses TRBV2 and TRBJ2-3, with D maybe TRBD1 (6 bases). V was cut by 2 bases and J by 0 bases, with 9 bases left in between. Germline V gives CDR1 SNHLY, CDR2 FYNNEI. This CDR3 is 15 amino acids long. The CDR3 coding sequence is TGTGCCAGCAGTGAACAGGGACATAGCACAGATACGCAGTATTTT. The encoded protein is CASSEQGHSTDTQYF.

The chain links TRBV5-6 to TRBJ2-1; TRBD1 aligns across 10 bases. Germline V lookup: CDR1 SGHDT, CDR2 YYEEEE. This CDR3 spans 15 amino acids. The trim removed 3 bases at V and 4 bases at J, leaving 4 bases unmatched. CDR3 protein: CASSSGTGVYNEQFF. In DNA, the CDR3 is TGTGCCAGCAGCTCCGGGACAGGGGTATACAATGAGCAGTTCTTC. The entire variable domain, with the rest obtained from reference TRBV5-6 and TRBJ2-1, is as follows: DAGVTQSPTHLIKTRGQQVTLRCSPKSGHDTVSWYQQALGQGPQFIFQYYEEEERQRGNFPDRFSGHQFPNYSSELNVNALLLGDSALYLCASSSGTGVYNEQFFGPGTRLTVL.

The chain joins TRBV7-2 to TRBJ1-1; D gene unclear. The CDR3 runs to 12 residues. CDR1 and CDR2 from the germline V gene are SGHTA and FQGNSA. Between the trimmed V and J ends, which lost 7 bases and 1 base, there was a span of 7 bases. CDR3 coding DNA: TGTGCCAGCACCTACCCGAACACTGAAGCTTTCTTT. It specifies CASTYPNTEAFF.

The CDR3 is CASGLGNQPQHF. The CDR3 DNA is TGTGCAAGCGGACTTGGCAATCAGCCCCAGCATTTT. V is TRBV30 and J is TRBJ1-5; no firm D call. CDR1 is GTSNPN, CDR2 SVGIG, per germline (reference sequence). The CDR3 is 12 amino acids.

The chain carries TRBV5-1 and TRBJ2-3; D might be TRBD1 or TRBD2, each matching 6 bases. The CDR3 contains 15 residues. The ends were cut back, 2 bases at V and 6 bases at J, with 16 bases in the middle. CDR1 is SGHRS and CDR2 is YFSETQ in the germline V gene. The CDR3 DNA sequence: TGCGCCAGCAGCTTTGAGGGGGGAAGTCGGGATACGCAGTATTTT. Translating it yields CASSFEGGSRDTQYF. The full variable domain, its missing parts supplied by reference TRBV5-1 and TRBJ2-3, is KAGVTQTPRYLIKTRGQQVTLSCSPISGHRSVSWYQQTPGQGLQFLFEYFSETQRNKGNFPGRFSGRQFSNSRSEMNVSTLELGDSALYLCASSFEGGSRDTQYFGPGTRLTVL.